Listed here are 24 T cell receptor beta chains from one sample, sequenced in a study of regulatory T cells in long-lasting Graves disease. Library construction for TCR beta used iRepertoire HTBI primers and Arm-PCR of CDR3 regions. From the multiplex PCR reads, TCRdb called clonotypes with MiXCR, one entry per CDR3 protein. The sample yields hundreds of thousands of distinct CDR3 sequences, 16% seen once. Described time point: newly diagnosed GD, antithyroid drugs for less than 3 months. From PBMCs, RNA was extracted and then used to make the TCR library. This same sample was also taken into another study, of T cells in Graves' hyperthyroidism and ophthalmopathy.

Sample: peripheral blood mononuclear cells (PBMCs), taken at new diagnosis, from a patient treated with antithyroid drugs. These receptors originate from a woman aged 30 to 39 with Graves disease.

J is TRBJ2-1 and V is TRBV5-6; TRBD1 matches at 11 bases. There are 12 residues in the CDR3. Germline lookup yields CDR1 SGHDT and CDR2 YYEEEE. V shed 4 bases and J 16 bases; nucleotides not matched to a gene: 7. This chain's CDR3 is CASSTGQGAQFF. Written as DNA, the CDR3 is TGTGCCAGCAGCACAGGACAGGGGGCGCAATTCTTC.

This clonotype was found many times. The CDR3 DNA follows: TGTGCCAGCAGTCGGCTGGGACAGGGTCTCGAGCAGTACTTC. Translating gives CASSRLGQGLEQYF. The rearrangement uses TRBV28 and TRBJ2-7; 9 nucleotides line up with TRBD1. There are 14 residues in the CDR3. Germline values: CDR1 MDHEN, CDR2 SYDVKM. Germline trimming cut 5 bases from V and 6 bases from J; bases unmatched to any gene: 8.

This clonotype occurred many times. V gene TRBV7-8 combines with J gene TRBJ1-2, with D unresolved. Looked up from germline, CDR1 is SGHVS and CDR2 is FQNEAQ. The CDR3 totals 13 residues. The V and J ends lost 5 bases and 3 bases respectively, with 10 bases between them. This chain's CDR3 is CASSIGSHYGYTF. CDR3 coding DNA: TGTGCCAGCAGCATCGGCTCCCACTATGGCTACACCTTC.

This sequence joins TRBV7-3 and TRBJ1-2; TRBD1 might be the D (5 bases). Trimming removed 1 base at V and 2 bases at J, with 11 bases between. The CDR3 has 15 residues. Germline lookup yields CDR1 SGHTA and CDR2 FQGTGA. CDR3 in DNA: TGTGCCAGCAGCTTAAGAGCCGGGGACAACTATGGCTACACCTTC. Protein: CASSLRAGDNYGYTF.

This clonotype has a count of ten or more. This chain uses TRBV7-9 with TRBJ1-1; tentatively, D is TRBD1 (6 bases). Germline CDR1 and CDR2: SEHNR and FQNEAQ (reference sequence). The length of the CDR3 is 14 residues. Trimming stripped 0 bases from V and 10 bases from J, with 15 bases between. The CDR3 DNA reads TGTGCCAGCAGCTTAGCCAATACAGGGTCGGGAGCTTTCTTT. This sequence encodes CASSLANTGSGAFF.

This chain uses TRBV19 with TRBJ2-5, with a tentative D call TRBD2 (6 bases). In germline, CDR1 is LNHDA, CDR2 SQIVND (reference sequence). The CDR3 contains 16 residues. The V gene lost 4 bases and the J gene lost 4 bases, with 19 bases spanning the gap. The CDR3: CASSTSPGAFPETQYF. In nucleotides, the CDR3 is TGTGCCAGTAGTACCTCCCCGGGAGCGTTTCCAGAGACCCAGTACTTC.

Many counts were recorded for this clonotype. This chain links TRBV2 with TRBJ2-3; 8 bases agree with TRBD2. The CDR3 runs 15 residues. With V trimmed by 5 bases and J by 4 bases, 8 bases remained unmatched. Germline values: CDR1 SNHLY, CDR2 FYNNEI. Written as DNA, the CDR3 is TGTGCCAGCAGTCCGGGACTAGTTTCCGCAGATACGCAGTATTTT. Its protein product is CASSPGLVSADTQYF.

As to this clonotype: This may arise from a read error, as a much more abundant clone is one base away. The chain uses TRBV20-1 and TRBJ1-4; no clear D gene. CDR3 length: 13 residues. The germline gives CDR1 DFQATT, CDR2 SNEGSKA (reference sequence). The CDR3: CSAQPLYNEKLLF. The DNA for the CDR3 is TGCAGTGCCCAACCTCTTTATAATGAAAAACTGCTTTTT.

The rearrangement uses TRBV14 and TRBJ2-1; no reliable D call. The V end was cut by 0 bases, the J end by 6 bases, with 9 bases between. Per germline, CDR1 SGHDN and CDR2 FVKESK. This CDR3 spans 14 amino acids. The CDR3 loop is CASSQDQLRNEQFF. The CDR3 DNA reads TGTGCCAGCAGCCAAGATCAACTACGCAATGAGCAGTTCTTC. The full variable domain, in which reference TRBV14 and TRBJ2-1 provide the parts outside the CDR3, is EAGVTQFPSHSVIEKGQTVTLRCDPISGHDNLYWYRRVMGKEIKFLLHFVKESKQDESGMPNNRFLAERTGGTYSTLKVQPAELEDSGVYFCASSQDQLRNEQFFGPGTRLTVL.

In its sample, this clonotype was seen many times. The chain employs TRBV2 and TRBJ1-1, with D possibly TRBD1 on 6 matching bases. This CDR3 is built from 15 residues. The V and J ends lost 6 bases and 4 bases respectively, with 18 bases between them. Per germline, CDR1 SNHLY and CDR2 FYNNEI. The CDR3 is CASRVTGQLSTEAFF. The DNA of the CDR3 is TGTGCCAGCAGAGTTACGGGACAACTAAGCACTGAAGCTTTCTTT. The variable domain in full, completed from reference TRBV2 and TRBJ1-1, reads EPEVTQTPSHQVTQMGQEVILRCVPISNHLYFYWYRQILGQKVEFLVSFYNNEISEKSEIFDDQFSVERPDGSNFTLKIRSTKLEDSAMYFCASRVTGQLSTEAFFGQGTRLTVV.

The chain uses TRBV2 and TRBJ2-5; the D gene is possibly TRBD2 (6 bases). The CDR3 totals 15 residues. Germline V lookup: CDR1 SNHLY, CDR2 FYNNEI. The V end was cut by 8 bases, the J end by 7 bases, with 23 bases between. CDR3 in DNA: TGTGCCAGCCAAGATTACGGGACTCGTGAAGGGACCCAGTACTTC. Translated: CASQDYGTREGTQYF.

This clonotype was detected a few times. The chain has TRBV18 and TRBJ2-4; perhaps TRBD1 as D (5 bases). V lost 0 bases to trimming and J lost 4 bases, with 10 bases between them. The CDR3 totals 15 residues. CDR1 is KGHSH, CDR2 LQKENI, per germline. The CDR3 here is CASSPPSGMKNIQYF. CDR3 DNA sequence: TGTGCCAGCTCACCACCATCAGGGATGAAAAACATTCAGTACTTC. The full variable domain, its missing parts supplied by reference TRBV18 and TRBJ2-4, is NAGVMQNPRHLVRRRGQEARLRCSPMKGHSHVYWYRQLPEEGLKFMVYLQKENIIDESGMPKERFSAEFPKEGPSILRIQQVVRGDSAAYFCASSPPSGMKNIQYFGAGTRLSVL.

This clonotype was seen only a few times. The rearrangement links TRBV2 to TRBJ2-7; D uncertain. Germline values: CDR1 SNHLY, CDR2 FYNNEI. CDR3 length equals 13 residues. V was pared by 7 bases and J by 7 bases, with 17 bases between. The CDR3 coding sequence is TGTGCCAGCAATACGCCGGTTCTGTGGGAGCAGTACTTC. Its translation: CASNTPVLWEQYF.

Note on this clonotype: The CDR3 carries no conserved terminal phenylalanine or tryptophan, so it likely arises from a read error. The CDR3 DNA follows: TGTGCCAGCAGGATTCAACCCCAGTACGGAGCGACCCAGTACCTC. This gives the protein CASRIQPQYGATQYL. This chain uses TRBV7-8 with TRBJ2-5; D ambiguous. CDR1 is SGHVS and CDR2 is FQNEAQ in the germline V gene. CDR3 length: 15 amino acids. Trimming took off 6 bases at V and 7 bases at J, with 21 bases between the two ends.

This clonotype was counted ten times or more. V usage is TRBV5-1 and J usage is TRBJ2-3; D is unclear. Between the trimmed V and J ends, which lost 0 bases and 0 bases, there was a span of 8 bases. The germline V gene encodes CDR1 SGHRS and CDR2 YFSETQ. The CDR3 is 15 residues long. CDR3 in amino acids: CASSLGVGSTDTQYF. The CDR3 DNA reads TGCGCCAGCAGCTTGGGAGTTGGTAGCACAGATACGCAGTATTTT.

This clonotype was recorded a few times. The genes are TRBV19 and TRBJ2-7; D gene uncertain. Trimming shortened V by 4 bases and J by 2 bases, and 12 bases separated the two germline ends. Per the germline V gene, CDR1 is LNHDA and CDR2 is SQIVND (reference sequence). The CDR3 has 14 residues. The CDR3 here is CASSTLWTPYEQYF. CDR3 nucleotides: TGTGCCAGTAGTACCTTATGGACGCCCTACGAGCAGTACTTC.

The chain uses TRBV2 and TRBJ1-6, with D possibly being TRBD1 (5 bases). The V gene's germline CDR1 is SNHLY and CDR2 FYNNEI. The V end was cut by 7 bases, the J end by 0 bases, with 10 bases between. The CDR3 totals 15 residues. The CDR3: CASKADSSYNSPLHF. The CDR3 bases are TGTGCCAGCAAGGCCGACAGCTCCTATAATTCACCCCTCCACTTT.

This clonotype occurred many times. The rearrangement uses TRBV15 and TRBJ2-2; perhaps TRBD2 as D (6 bases). Trimming removed 5 bases from V and 7 bases from J, with 14 bases in between. Germline CDR1 is LNHNV and CDR2 is YYDKDF (reference sequence). The CDR3 covers 14 residues. The CDR3 coding sequence is TGTGCCACCAGCCAACCACTGGAGGGCGGGGAGCTGTTTTTT. Protein sequence: CATSQPLEGGELFF.

The J gene is TRBJ2-5, the V gene TRBV27; 10 nucleotides align to TRBD1. With V trimmed by 3 bases and J by 1 base, 5 bases remained unmatched. Germline V gene lookup returns CDR1 MNHEY and CDR2 SMNVEV (reference sequence). This CDR3 region has 16 residues. Here the CDR3 reads CASSLTGQGGQETQYF. CDR3 coding DNA: TGTGCCAGCAGTTTGACCGGACAGGGGGGCCAAGAGACCCAGTACTTC.

In DNA, the CDR3 is TGCGCCAGCAGTGATGCATCGGGACTCAGCTCCTACAATGAGCAGTTCTTC. As protein: CASSDASGLSSYNEQFF. The V gene is TRBV10-1, the J gene TRBJ2-1, with D possibly matching TRBD2 (6 bases). Per the germline V gene, CDR1 is WNHNN and CDR2 is SYGVQD (reference sequence). Trimming took 3 bases from V and 0 from J, leaving 15 bases between them. This CDR3 comprises 17 residues.

This clonotype was recorded many times. This chain uses TRBV11-1 with TRBJ1-2; 7 bases map to TRBD1. Germline values: CDR1 SGHAT, CDR2 FQDESV (reference sequence). This CDR3 contains 15 residues. J was trimmed by 5 bases and V by 3 bases; bases with no gene match: 9. This CDR3 is CASSFLGGLGYGYTF. CDR3 coding DNA: TGTGCCAGCAGCTTTTTAGGGGGCCTAGGTTATGGCTACACCTTC.

This clonotype was counted only a few times. The V and J genes are TRBV19 and TRBJ1-6; D gene uncertain. The CDR3 is 13 residues long. Germline assignment: CDR1 LNHDA and CDR2 SQIVND (reference sequence). V dropped 7 bases and J dropped 6 bases, with 10 bases sitting between them. CDR3 residues: CASTDLPNSPLHF. In DNA, the CDR3 is TGTGCCAGTACGGACCTTCCTAATTCACCCCTCCACTTT. The variable domain in full, with the rest retrieved from reference TRBV19 and TRBJ1-6, is DGGITQSPKYLFRKEGQNVTLSCEQNLNHDAMYWYRQDPGQGLRLIYYSQIVNDFQKGDIAEGYSVSREKKESFPLTVTSAQKNPTAFYLCASTDLPNSPLHFGNGTRLTVT.

Remarks on this clonotype: At one of its ends the junction is not consistent with the germline gene, which may arise from a read error. The rearrangement links TRBV5-1 to TRBJ1-5; tentatively, D is TRBD1 (5 bases). From germline, CDR1 is SGHRS and CDR2 YFSETQ. The CDR3 consists of 13 residues. DNA of the CDR3: TGCGTCAGCAGCTTAGGGGTAAATCAGCCCCAGCATTTT. This translates into CVSSLGVNQPQHF.

This chain connects TRBV30 to TRBJ2-2, with D hard to call. Germline CDR1 is GTSNPN and CDR2 is SVGIG (reference sequence). The CDR3 totals 15 residues. V was shortened by 0 bases and J by 6 bases, with 14 bases between the two germline ends. The CDR3 DNA is TGTGCCTGGAGTGTACGGGCAGGTTCATCCGGGGAGCTGTTTTTT. It codes for CAWSVRAGSSGELFF.